The present TCR beta chain was sequenced within a study of T cell responses to AZD1222 COVID-19 vaccine. Study-level results: Nearly half of spike-specific TCRs reportedly target variant regions that are unmutated in the B.1.351 and B.1.1.7 variants.

To note about this clone: Its antigen remains unknown.

Using immunoSEQ multiplex PCR, the repertoire was profiled, and TCRdb retains in-frame clones only, with some absent. The sample contains roughly 160,000 clones, roughly 92% of which appear only once. The V end lost 5 bases, the J end lost 3 bases, and 10 bases lay between the germline ends. In germline, CDR1 is LNHDA, CDR2 SQIVND (reference sequence). This CDR3 comprises 13 residues. The receptor was derived from an adult in good health. Sequences were derived from peripheral blood, sampled on day 0 of AZD1222 vaccination. The genes are TRBV19 and TRBJ1-2, with D perhaps TRBD1 (6 bases). The CDR3 is CASSLQGYYGYTF. The DNA of the CDR3 is TGTGCCAGTAGTTTACAGGGATACTATGGCTACACCTTC.